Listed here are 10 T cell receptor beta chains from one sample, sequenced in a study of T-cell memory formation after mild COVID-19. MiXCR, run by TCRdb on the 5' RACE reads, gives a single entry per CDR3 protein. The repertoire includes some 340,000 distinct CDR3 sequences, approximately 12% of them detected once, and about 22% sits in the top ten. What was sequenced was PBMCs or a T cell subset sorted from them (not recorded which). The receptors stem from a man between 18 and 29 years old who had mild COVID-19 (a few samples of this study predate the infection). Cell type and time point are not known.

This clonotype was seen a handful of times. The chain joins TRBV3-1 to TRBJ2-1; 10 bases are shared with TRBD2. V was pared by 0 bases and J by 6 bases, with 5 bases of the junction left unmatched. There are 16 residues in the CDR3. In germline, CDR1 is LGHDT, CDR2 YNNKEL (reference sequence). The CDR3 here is CASSQDLAGDPNEQFF. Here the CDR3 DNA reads TGTGCCAGCAGCCAAGATCTAGCGGGGGACCCCAATGAGCAGTTCTTC.

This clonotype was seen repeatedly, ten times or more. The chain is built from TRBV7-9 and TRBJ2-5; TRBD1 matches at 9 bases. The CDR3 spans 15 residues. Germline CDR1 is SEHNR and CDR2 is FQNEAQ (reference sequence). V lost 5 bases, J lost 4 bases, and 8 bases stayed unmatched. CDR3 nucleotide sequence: TGTGCCAGCAGCACGGGACAGGGTCACGGAGAGACCCAGTACTTC. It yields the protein CASSTGQGHGETQYF.

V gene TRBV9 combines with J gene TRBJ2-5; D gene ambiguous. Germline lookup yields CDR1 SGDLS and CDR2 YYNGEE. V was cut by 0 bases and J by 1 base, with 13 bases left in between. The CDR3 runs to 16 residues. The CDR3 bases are TGTGCCAGCAGCGTAGGAGCCCCTACAGTCCAAGAGACCCAGTACTTC. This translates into CASSVGAPTVQETQYF.

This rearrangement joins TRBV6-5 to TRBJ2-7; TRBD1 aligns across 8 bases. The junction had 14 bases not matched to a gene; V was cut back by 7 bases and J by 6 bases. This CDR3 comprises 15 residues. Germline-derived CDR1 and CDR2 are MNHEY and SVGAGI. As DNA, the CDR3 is TGTGCCAGCACCCTATCGGGACAGGTTCGGGGCGAGCAGTACTTC. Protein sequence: CASTLSGQVRGEQYF.

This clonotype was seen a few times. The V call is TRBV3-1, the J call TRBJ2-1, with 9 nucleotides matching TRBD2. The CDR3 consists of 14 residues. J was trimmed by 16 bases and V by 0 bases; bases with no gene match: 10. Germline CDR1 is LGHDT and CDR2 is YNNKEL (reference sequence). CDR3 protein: CASSQELLAGGQFF. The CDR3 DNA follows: TGTGCCAGCAGCCAAGAGTTACTGGCGGGGGGGCAATTCTTC.

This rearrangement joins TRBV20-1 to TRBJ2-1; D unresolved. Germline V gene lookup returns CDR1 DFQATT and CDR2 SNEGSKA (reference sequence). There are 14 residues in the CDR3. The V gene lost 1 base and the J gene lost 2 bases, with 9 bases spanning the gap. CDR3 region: CSARGWATYNEQFF. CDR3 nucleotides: TGCAGTGCTAGAGGGTGGGCCACCTACAATGAGCAGTTCTTC.

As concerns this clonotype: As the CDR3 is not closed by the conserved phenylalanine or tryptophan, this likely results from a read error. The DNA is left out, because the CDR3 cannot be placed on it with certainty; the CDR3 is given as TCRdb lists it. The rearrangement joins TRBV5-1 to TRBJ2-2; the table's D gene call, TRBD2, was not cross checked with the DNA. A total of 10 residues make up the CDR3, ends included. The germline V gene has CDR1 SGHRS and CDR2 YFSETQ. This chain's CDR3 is CASSPFGTSG.

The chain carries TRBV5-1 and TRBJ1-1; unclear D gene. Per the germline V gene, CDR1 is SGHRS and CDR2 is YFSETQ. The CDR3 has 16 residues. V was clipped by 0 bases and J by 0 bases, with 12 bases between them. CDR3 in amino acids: CASSLAGWAVNTEAFF. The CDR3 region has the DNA TGCGCCAGCAGCTTGGCCGGGTGGGCCGTGAACACTGAAGCTTTCTTT.

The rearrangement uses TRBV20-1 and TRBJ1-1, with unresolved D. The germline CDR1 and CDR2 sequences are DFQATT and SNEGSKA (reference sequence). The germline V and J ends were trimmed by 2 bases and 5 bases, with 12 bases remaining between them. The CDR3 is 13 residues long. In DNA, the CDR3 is TGCAGTGCTAGACCGATGAAGCATACTGAAGCTTTCTTT. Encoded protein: CSARPMKHTEAFF.

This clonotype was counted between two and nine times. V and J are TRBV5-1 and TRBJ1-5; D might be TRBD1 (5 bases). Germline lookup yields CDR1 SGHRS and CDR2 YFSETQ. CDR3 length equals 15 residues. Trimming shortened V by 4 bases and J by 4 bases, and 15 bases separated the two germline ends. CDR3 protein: CASSPSDSANQPQHF. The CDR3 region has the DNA TGCGCCAGCAGCCCATCCGACAGTGCTAATCAGCCCCAGCATTTT.